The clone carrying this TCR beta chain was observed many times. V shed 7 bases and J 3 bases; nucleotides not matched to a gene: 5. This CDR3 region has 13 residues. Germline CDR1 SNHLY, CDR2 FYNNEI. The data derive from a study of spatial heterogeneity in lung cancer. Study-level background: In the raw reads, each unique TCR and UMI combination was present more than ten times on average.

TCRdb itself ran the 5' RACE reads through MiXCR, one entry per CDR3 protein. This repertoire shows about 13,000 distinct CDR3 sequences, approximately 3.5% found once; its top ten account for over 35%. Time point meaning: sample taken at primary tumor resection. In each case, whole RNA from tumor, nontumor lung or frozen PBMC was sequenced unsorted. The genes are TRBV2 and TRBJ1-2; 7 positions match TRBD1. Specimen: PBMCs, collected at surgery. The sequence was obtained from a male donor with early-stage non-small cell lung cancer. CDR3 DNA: TGTGCCAGCAATGACAGGGATCACTATGGCTACACCTTC. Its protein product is CASNDRDHYGYTF.